This T cell receptor (beta chain) was retrieved from a study of blood T cells in healthy people across ages. The use of a sample-barcoded 5' primer and a J-beta primer mix characterized a second PCR of about 7 to 12 cycles. One entry per CDR3 protein results from TCRdb running MiXCR on the 5' RACE reads. The sample holds roughly 800,000 distinct CDR3 sequences, roughly 60% seen once. The study's findings and limits: Without sorted subsets, naive and antigen-experienced compartments could not be conclusively compared.

Total RNA, at least 5.5 micrograms per sample, was extracted from PBMCs. This clonotype was found a few times. Its antigen is unknown. The CDR3 sequence is 12 residues long. Germline V gene lookup returns CDR1 DFQATT and CDR2 SNEGSKA (reference sequence). After removal of 5 bases from V and 6 bases from J, the junction contained 2 bases not matched to a gene. The sequence derives from a man aged 25-40 years in good health. Sequencing was done on a sample of blood. This chain uses TRBV20-1 with TRBJ2-3; 10 nucleotides line up with TRBD1. CDR3 DNA sequence: TGCAGTGCTGGGACAGGGGTCGATACGCAGTATTTT. Translated: CSAGTGVDTQYF.